This T cell receptor beta chain originates from a study of beta chain features in type 1 diabetes. The entirety of the isolated RNA underwent reverse transcription, so expressed TCRB transcripts were sequenced. Assay used: immunoSEQ multiplex PCR; TCRdb lists only in-frame clones, some missing. The data contain about 230,000 clones, over 7.5% of them singletons. Cells sorted by CD45RO/CCR7/CD25/CD127/CD95/CD27 comprised CD4+ naive, central memory, regulatory and stem cell-like memory cells. Germline values: CDR1 SGHRS, CDR2 YFSETQ. The CDR3 totals 18 residues. Trimming removed 0 bases from V and 4 bases from J, with 17 bases in between.

Sequenced material: naive CD4+ T cells from blood. The chain recombines TRBV5-1 with TRBJ2-6; weak D call: TRBD2 (6 bases). The TCR sequence derives from a woman aged 18-30 years in good health. CDR3 DNA sequence: TGCGCCAGCAGCTTGGGGTTGGGACTTCGAACCGGGGCCAACGTCCTGACTTTC. Encoded protein: CASSLGLGLRTGANVLTF.